This TCR beta chain is drawn from a study of blood T cells in healthy people across ages. Whole-study findings and limits: Long-lived donors had more naive CD4+ cells and higher diversity than aged donors. Among T cells, TCR beta diversity per million cells dropped roughly linearly as age rose.

Notes on this clonotype: The antigen remains unidentified.

CDR3 length equals 19 residues. Trimming pared 5 bases from V and 0 bases from J, leaving 20 bases between. The germline V gene encodes CDR1 SGHTA and CDR2 FQGNSA. Sample-barcoded 5' priming and a J-beta primer mix drove a second PCR of about 7 to 12 cycles. TCRdb processed the 5' RACE reads anew with MiXCR; each CDR3 protein has one entry. The sample has hundreds of thousands of distinct CDR3 sequences, 58% seen once. This sequence originates from a man in his fifties or sixties in good health. The rearrangement uses TRBV7-2 and TRBJ2-6; tentatively, D is TRBD2 (6 bases). Sequencing was done on a sample of blood. The CDR3 DNA sequence: TGTGCCAGCAGCCCGGACTACACTTTTGCGCGCTCTGGGGCCAACGTCCTGACTTTC. Protein product: CASSPDYTFARSGANVLTF.